This T cell receptor (beta chain) was captured by sequencing in a study of blood T cell repertoires in COVID-19. Looking at the study overall: T cells, B-cell-depleted T cells, or PBMCs provided the cDNA or gDNA that served as material.

The CDR3 totals 11 residues. Germline CDR1 DFQATT, CDR2 SNEGSKA (reference sequence). V was clipped by 6 bases and J by 2 bases, with 7 bases between them. TCRdb keeps only in-frame clones here, not all; method: immunoSEQ multiplex PCR. The sample yields more than 150,000 clones, roughly 82% seen once. Participants' reported clinical history set cohort assignment. The clonotype originates from a man aged 35 to 55 who had recovered from COVID-19. The V and J genes are TRBV20-1 and TRBJ1-2; D remains unclear. Sequencing input: PBMCs or T cells enriched from blood (not recorded which). As DNA, the CDR3 is TGCAGTGCCCCAGAAAACTATGGCTACACCTTC. Its protein product is CSAPENYGYTF.